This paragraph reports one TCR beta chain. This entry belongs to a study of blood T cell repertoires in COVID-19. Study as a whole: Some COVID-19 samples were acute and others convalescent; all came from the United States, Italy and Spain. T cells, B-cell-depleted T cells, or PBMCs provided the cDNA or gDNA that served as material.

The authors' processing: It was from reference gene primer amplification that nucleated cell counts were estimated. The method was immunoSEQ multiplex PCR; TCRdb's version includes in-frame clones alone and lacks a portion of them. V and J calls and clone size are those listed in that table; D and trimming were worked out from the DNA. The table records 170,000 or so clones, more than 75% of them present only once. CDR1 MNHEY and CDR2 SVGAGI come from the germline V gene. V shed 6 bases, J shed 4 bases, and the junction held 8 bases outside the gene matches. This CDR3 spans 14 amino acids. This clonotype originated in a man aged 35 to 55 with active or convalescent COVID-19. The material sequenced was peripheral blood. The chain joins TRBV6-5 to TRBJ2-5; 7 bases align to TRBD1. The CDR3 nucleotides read TGTGCCAGCAGGAGACAGGGTGTCCTAGAGACCCAGTACTTC. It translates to CASRRQGVLETQYF.